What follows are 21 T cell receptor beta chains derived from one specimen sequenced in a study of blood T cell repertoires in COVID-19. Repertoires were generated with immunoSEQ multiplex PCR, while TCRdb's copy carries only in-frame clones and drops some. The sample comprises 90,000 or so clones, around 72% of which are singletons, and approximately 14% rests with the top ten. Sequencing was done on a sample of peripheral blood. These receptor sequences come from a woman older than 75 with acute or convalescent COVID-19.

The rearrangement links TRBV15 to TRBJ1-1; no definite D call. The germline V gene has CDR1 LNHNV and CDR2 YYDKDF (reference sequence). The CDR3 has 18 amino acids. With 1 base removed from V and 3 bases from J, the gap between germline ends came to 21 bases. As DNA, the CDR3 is TGTGCCACCAGCAGAGGTAGAGGGTTGAACAGCTTCTACACTGAAGCTTTCTTT. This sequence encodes CATSRGRGLNSFYTEAFF.

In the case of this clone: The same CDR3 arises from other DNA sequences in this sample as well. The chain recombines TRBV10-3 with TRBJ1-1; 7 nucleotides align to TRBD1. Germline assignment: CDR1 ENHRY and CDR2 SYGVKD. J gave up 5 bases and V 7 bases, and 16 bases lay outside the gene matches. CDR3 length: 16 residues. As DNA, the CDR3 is TGTGCCATCACCGAGGGCACGGGGACAGAAACTACTGAAGCTTTCTTT. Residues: CAITEGTGTETTEAFF.

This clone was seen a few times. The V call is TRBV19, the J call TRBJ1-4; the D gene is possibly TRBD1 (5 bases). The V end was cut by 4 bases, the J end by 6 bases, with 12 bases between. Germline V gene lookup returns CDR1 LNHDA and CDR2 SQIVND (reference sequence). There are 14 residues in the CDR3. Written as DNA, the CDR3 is TGTGCCAGTAGTAAGCAGGGTGGTGATGAAAAACTGTTTTTT. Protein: CASSKQGGDEKLFF. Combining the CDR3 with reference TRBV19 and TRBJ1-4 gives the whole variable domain DGGITQSPKYLFRKEGQNVTLSCEQNLNHDAMYWYRQDPGQGLRLIYYSQIVNDFQKGDIAEGYSVSREKKESFPLTVTSAQKNPTAFYLCASSKQGGDEKLFFGSGTQLSVL.

DNA of the CDR3: TGTGCCACCAGTGCAGGGGGCTATCAGCCCCAGCATTTT. It encodes CATSAGGYQPQHF. The rearrangement joins TRBV24-1 to TRBJ1-5; TRBD1 matches at 8 bases. The V segment lost 5 bases and the J segment 5 bases; nucleotides outside the gene matches: 1. Germline CDR1 is KGHDR and CDR2 is SFDVKD. This CDR3 has 13 residues.

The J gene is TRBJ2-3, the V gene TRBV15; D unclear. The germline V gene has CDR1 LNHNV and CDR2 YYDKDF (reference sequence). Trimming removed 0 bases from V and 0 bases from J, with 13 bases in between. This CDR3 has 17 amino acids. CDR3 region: CATSRDSRVLSTDTQYF. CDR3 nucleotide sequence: TGTGCCACCAGCAGAGACTCCCGGGTCCTCAGCACAGATACGCAGTATTTT.

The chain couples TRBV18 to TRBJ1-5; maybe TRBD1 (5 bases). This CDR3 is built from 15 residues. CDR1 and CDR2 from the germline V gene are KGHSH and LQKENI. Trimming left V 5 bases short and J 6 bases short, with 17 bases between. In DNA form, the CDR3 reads TGTGCCAGCTCAGACCAGGGAGGAGGTAGTCAGCCCCAGCATTTT. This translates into CASSDQGGGSQPQHF.

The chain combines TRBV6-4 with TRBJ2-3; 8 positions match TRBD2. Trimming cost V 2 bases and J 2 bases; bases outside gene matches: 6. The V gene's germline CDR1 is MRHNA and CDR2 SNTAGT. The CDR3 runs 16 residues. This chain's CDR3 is CASSDGAGGTTDTQYF. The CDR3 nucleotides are TGTGCCAGCAGTGACGGGGCGGGGGGTACCACAGATACGCAGTATTTT.

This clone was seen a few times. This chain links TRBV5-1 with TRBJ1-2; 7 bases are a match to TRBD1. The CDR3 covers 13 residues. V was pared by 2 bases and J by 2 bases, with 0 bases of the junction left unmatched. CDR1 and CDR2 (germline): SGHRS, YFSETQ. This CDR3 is CASSLQGNYGYTF. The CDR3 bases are TGCGCCAGCAGCTTACAGGGGAACTATGGCTACACCTTC.

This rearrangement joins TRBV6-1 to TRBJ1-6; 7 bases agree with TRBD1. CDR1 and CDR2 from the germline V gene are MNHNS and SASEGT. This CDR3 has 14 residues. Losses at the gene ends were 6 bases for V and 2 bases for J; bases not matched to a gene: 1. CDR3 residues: CASRTGPYNSPLHF. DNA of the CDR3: TGTGCCAGCAGGACAGGGCCCTATAATTCACCCCTCCACTTT.

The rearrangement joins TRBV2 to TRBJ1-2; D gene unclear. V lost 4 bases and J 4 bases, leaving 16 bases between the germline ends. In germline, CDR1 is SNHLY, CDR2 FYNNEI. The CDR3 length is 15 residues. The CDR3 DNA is TGTGCCAGCAGTGGGACCGGGATACTACTCTATGGCTACACCTTC. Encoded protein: CASSGTGILLYGYTF.

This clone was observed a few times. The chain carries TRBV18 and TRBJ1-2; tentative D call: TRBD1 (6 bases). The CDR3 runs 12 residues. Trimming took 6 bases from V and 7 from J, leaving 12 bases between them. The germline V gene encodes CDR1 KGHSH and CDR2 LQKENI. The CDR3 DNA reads TGTGCCAGCTCCCCCGGACAGAGTGGCTACACCTTC. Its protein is CASSPGQSGYTF.

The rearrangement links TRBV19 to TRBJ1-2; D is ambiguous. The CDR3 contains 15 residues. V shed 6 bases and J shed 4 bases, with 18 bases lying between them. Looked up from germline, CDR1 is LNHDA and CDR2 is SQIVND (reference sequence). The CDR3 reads CASSSLFRDLYGYTF. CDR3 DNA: TGTGCCAGTAGCTCACTTTTCCGGGATCTCTATGGCTACACCTTC.

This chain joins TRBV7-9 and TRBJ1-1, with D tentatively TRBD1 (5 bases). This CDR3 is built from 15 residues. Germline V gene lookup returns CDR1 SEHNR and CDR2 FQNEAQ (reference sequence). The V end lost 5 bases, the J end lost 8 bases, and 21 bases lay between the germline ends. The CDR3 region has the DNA TGTGCCAGCAGCCCGTATGGTCAGGGAGGTATCGAAGCTTTCTTT. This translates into CASSPYGQGGIEAFF.

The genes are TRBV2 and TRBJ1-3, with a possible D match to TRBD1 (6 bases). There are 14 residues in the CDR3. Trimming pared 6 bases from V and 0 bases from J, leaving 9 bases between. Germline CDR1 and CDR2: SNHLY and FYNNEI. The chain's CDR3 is CASRLDSSGNTIYF. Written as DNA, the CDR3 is TGTGCCAGCAGACTGGACAGCTCTGGAAACACCATATATTTT.

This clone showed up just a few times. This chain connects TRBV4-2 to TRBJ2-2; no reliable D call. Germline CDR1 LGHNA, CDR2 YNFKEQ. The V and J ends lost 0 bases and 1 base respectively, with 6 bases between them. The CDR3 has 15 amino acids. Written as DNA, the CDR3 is TGTGCCAGCAGCCAAGATGGCGGGAACACCGGGGAGCTGTTTTTT. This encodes CASSQDGGNTGELFF.

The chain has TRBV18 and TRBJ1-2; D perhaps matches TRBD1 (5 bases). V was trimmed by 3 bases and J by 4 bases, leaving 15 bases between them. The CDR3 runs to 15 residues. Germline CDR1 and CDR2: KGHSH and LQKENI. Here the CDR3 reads CASSPRTGESYGYTF. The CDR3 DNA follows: TGTGCCAGCTCACCGAGAACAGGTGAGAGCTATGGCTACACCTTC.

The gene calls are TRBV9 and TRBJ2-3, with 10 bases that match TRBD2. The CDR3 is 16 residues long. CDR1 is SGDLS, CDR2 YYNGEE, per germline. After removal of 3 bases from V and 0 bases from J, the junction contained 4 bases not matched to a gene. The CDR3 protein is CASSGSGGVSTDTQYF. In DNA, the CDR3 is TGTGCCAGCAGCGGGAGCGGGGGGGTAAGCACAGATACGCAGTATTTT. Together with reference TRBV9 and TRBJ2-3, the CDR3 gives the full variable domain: DSGVTQTPKHLITATGQRVTLRCSPRSGDLSVYWYQQSLDQGLQFLIQYYNGEERAKGNILERFSAQQFPDLHSELNLSSLELGDSALYFCASSGSGGVSTDTQYFGPGTRLTVL.

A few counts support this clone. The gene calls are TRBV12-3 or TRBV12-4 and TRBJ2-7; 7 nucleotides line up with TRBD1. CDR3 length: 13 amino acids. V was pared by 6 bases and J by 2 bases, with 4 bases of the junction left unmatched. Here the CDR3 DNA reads TGTGCCAGCAGGAAGACAGGGCCCTACGAGCAGTACTTC. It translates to CASRKTGPYEQYF.

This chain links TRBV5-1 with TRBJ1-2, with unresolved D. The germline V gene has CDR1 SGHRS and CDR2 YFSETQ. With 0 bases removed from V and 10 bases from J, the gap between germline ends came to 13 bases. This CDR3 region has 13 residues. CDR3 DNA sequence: TGCGCCAGCAGCTTGGACAGTAGTATGGACTACACCTTC. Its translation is CASSLDSSMDYTF.

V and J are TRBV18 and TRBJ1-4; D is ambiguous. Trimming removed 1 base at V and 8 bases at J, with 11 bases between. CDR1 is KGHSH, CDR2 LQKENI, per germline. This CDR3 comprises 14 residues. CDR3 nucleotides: TGTGCCAGCTCACCACGGATAGCGGCAGAAAAACTGTTTTTT. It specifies CASSPRIAAEKLFF.

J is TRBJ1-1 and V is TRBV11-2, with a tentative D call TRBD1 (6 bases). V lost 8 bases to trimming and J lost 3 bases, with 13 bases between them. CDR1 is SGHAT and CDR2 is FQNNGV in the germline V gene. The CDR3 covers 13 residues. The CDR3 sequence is CASGRGWDTEAFF. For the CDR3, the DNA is TGTGCCAGCGGGAGGGGGTGGGACACTGAAGCTTTCTTT.